One and the same sample provided the 13 T cell receptor beta chains below, sequenced in a study of metastatic and nonmetastatic thyroid tumors. With MiXCR, TCRdb called clones anew from the PCR reads. Of tens of thousands of clones detected, roughly a quarter appear once; the ten largest clones hold under 6.5%. Each patient went into thyroid surgery without having received any treatment. The specimen was tumor tissue. The source is a female donor with papillary thyroid cancer or a benign thyroid nodule (not recorded which). Some clones in this sample may be carry-over from other donors' samples.

In its sample, this clone was seen many times. This chain joins TRBV5-4 and TRBJ1-4, with a weak D call TRBD1 (6 bases). CDR1 and CDR2 (germline): SGHNT, YYREEE (reference sequence). CDR3 length: 13 amino acids. V was shortened by 4 bases and J by 11 bases, with 15 bases between the two germline ends. In DNA, the CDR3 is TGTGCCAGCAGCCTCCAGGAAAGGGGGAAACTGTTTTTT. Protein: CASSLQERGKLFF. The full variable domain, with the rest looked up from reference TRBV5-4 and TRBJ1-4, is ETGVTQSPTHLIKTRGQQVTLRCSSQSGHNTVSWYQQALGQGPQFIFQYYREEENGRGNFPPRFSGLQFPNYSSELNVNALELDDSALYLCASSLQERGKLFFGSGTQLSVL.

In its sample, this clone was seen a few times. The chain has TRBV2 and TRBJ2-7, with D possibly being TRBD1 or TRBD2 (5 bases each). The CDR3 spans 15 residues. V was trimmed by 5 bases and J by 0 bases, leaving 14 bases between them. Per germline, CDR1 SNHLY and CDR2 FYNNEI. This chain's CDR3 is CASSYTGTASYEQYF. CDR3 DNA: TGTGCCAGCAGTTATACCGGGACCGCCTCCTACGAGCAGTACTTC. The variable domain in full, with the rest retrieved from reference TRBV2 and TRBJ2-7, is EPEVTQTPSHQVTQMGQEVILRCVPISNHLYFYWYRQILGQKVEFLVSFYNNEISEKSEIFDDQFSVERPDGSNFTLKIRSTKLEDSAMYFCASSYTGTASYEQYFGPGTRLTVT.

This clone was counted ten times or more. This may arise from a read error, as a much more abundant clone is one base away. The chain uses TRBV12-3 or TRBV12-4 and TRBJ1-4; no reliable D call. CDR3 length: 13 amino acids. The CDR3 region is CASREPTSEKLFF. CDR3 sequence (DNA): TGTGCCAGCCGGGAGCCAACTAGTGAAAAACTGTTTTTT.

This clone was detected only a few times. The V gene is TRBV25-1, the J gene TRBJ2-3; D gene unclear. Germline V gives CDR1 MGHDK, CDR2 SYGVNS. The CDR3 is made up of 13 amino acids. Trimming left V 1 base short and J 7 bases short, with 9 bases between. In nucleotides, the CDR3 is TGTGCCAGCAGTGAATCTTCGTGGAATACGCAGTATTTT. It translates to CASSESSWNTQYF.

In its sample, this clone was seen many times. Other DNA sequences in the same sample also yield this CDR3. The chain recombines TRBV20-1 with TRBJ2-1; 12 bases are shared with TRBD2. The length of the CDR3 is 17 residues. V dropped 5 bases and J dropped 0; count of bases not matched to a gene: 8. Germline-derived CDR1 and CDR2 are DFQATT and SNEGSKA (reference sequence). This CDR3 reads CSALTSGGLFSYNEQFF. The CDR3 DNA reads as TGCAGTGCTTTGACTAGCGGGGGTCTCTTCTCCTACAATGAGCAGTTCTTC.

This clone is medium-sized within its sample. The CDR3 region has the DNA TGTGCCAGCAGCCTAAGCTCCTACGAGCAGTACTTC. As protein: CASSLSSYEQYF. The rearrangement uses TRBV7-3 and TRBJ2-7, with no clear D. CDR3 length equals 12 residues. Germline CDR1 SGHTA, CDR2 FQGTGA. Deletions cut 5 bases from V and 0 bases from J, with 5 bases between.

In this sample, this clone turned up many times. The J gene is TRBJ2-1, the V gene TRBV5-1; the match to TRBD2 covers 9 bases. From germline, CDR1 is SGHRS and CDR2 YFSETQ. V dropped 2 bases and J dropped 6; count of bases not matched to a gene: 0. This CDR3 comprises 13 residues. CDR3 protein: CASSLAGGNEQFF. CDR3 nucleotides: TGCGCCAGCAGCTTAGCGGGGGGCAATGAGCAGTTCTTC.

The chain employs TRBV27 and TRBJ1-5; 10 bases align to TRBD1. This CDR3 has 14 amino acids. Germline V lookup: CDR1 MNHEY, CDR2 SMNVEV (reference sequence). CDR3 residues: CAATGGFSFQPQHF. In DNA, the CDR3 is TGTGCTGCGACAGGGGGCTTTAGCTTTCAGCCCCAGCATTTT.

This clone has more than one count but fewer than ten. A junction boundary mismatches the germline segment, possibly from a read error. This chain joins TRBV27 and TRBJ1-6; possibly TRBD1 for D (5 bases). Germline values: CDR1 MNHEY, CDR2 SMNVEV (reference sequence). This CDR3 has 15 amino acids. Written as DNA, the CDR3 is TGTGCCAGCCTTCCTGACGGGGCGATTAATTCACACCTCCACTTT. It specifies CASLPDGAINSHLHF.

This clone occurred many times. A much larger clone lies one base from this, so it may be a read error. The V and J genes are TRBV20-1 and TRBJ2-7; TRBD2 is a possible D gene (5 bases). The CDR3 is 12 amino acids. Trimming left V 0 bases short and J 5 bases short, with 8 bases between. Germline V CDR1 and CDR2: DFQATT, SNEGSKA (reference sequence). CDR3 sequence reads: CSARDPRDEQYF. DNA of the CDR3: TGCAGTGCTAGAGACCCGCGGGACGAGCAGTACTTC.

This chain joins TRBV18 and TRBJ1-1; perhaps TRBD1 as D (6 bases). This CDR3 has 14 residues. Trimming shortened V by 3 bases and J by 4 bases, and 12 bases separated the two germline ends. In germline, CDR1 is KGHSH, CDR2 LQKENI. The CDR3, as DNA: TGTGCCAGCTCACCCGGACAGAGGGGCACTGAAGCTTTCTTT. Amino acids: CASSPGQRGTEAFF.

V usage is TRBV6-5 and J usage is TRBJ2-7, with D perhaps being TRBD1 or TRBD2 (5 bases each). Germline V gene data show CDR1 as MNHEY and CDR2 as SVGAGI. Trimming left V 4 bases short and J 9 bases short, with 19 bases between. The CDR3 sequence is 14 residues long. The CDR3 reads CASSSPRGRLGQYF. CDR3 in DNA: TGTGCCAGCAGTTCACCACGGGGACGCCTTGGGCAGTACTTC.

Within the sample, this clone is medium-sized. This rearrangement joins TRBV6-1 to TRBJ1-1; D may be TRBD1 (5 bases). V shed 2 bases and J shed 3 bases, with 13 bases lying between them. This CDR3 contains 15 residues. Germline values: CDR1 MNHNS, CDR2 SASEGT. CDR3 in amino acids: CASSETWGYDTEAFF. DNA of the CDR3: TGTGCCAGCAGTGAAACGTGGGGGTATGACACTGAAGCTTTCTTT.